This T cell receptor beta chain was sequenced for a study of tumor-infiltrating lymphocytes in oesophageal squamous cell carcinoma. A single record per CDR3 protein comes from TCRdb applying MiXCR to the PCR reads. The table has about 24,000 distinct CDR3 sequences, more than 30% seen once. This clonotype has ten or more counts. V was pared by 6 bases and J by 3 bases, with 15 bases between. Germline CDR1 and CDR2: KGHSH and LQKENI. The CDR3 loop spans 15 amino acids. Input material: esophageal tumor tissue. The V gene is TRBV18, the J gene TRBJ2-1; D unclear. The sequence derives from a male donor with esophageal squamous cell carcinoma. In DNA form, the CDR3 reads TGTGCCAGCTCGTACTACACGAGAGACTACAATGAGCAGTTCTTC. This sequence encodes CASSYYTRDYNEQFF. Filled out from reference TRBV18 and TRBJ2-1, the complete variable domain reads NAGVMQNPRHLVRRRGQEARLRCSPMKGHSHVYWYRQLPEEGLKFMVYLQKENIIDESGMPKERFSAEFPKEGPSILRIQQVVRGDSAAYFCASSYYTRDYNEQFFGPGTRLTVL.